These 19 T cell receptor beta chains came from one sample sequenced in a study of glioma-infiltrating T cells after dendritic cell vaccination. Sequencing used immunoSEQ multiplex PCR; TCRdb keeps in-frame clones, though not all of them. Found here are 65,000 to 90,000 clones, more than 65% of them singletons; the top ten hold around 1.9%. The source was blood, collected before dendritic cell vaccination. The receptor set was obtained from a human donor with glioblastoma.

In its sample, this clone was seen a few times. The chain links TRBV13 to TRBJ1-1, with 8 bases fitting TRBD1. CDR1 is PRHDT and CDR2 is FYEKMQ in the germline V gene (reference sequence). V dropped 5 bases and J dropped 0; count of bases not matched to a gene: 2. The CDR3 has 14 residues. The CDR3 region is CASSRDRMNTEAFF. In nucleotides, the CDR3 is TGTGCCAGCAGCCGGGACAGGATGAACACTGAAGCTTTCTTT.

The CDR3 DNA is TGCGCCAGCAGTGAGTCTATAGGGACAGCGTGGGGAGATAGCAATCAGCCCCAGCATTTT. It specifies CASSESIGTAWGDSNQPQHF. The chain employs TRBV10-1 and TRBJ1-5; 7 positions match TRBD1. V shed 0 bases and J 0 bases; nucleotides not matched to a gene: 14. CDR3 length: 20 amino acids. CDR1 WNHNN and CDR2 SYGVQD come from the germline V gene (reference sequence).

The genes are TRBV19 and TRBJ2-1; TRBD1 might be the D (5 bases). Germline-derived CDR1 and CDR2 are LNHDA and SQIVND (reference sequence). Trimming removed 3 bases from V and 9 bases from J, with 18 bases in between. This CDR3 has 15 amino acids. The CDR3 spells CASSIQGGPSSEQFF. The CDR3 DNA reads TGTGCCAGTAGTATTCAGGGTGGGCCCTCAAGTGAGCAGTTCTTC.

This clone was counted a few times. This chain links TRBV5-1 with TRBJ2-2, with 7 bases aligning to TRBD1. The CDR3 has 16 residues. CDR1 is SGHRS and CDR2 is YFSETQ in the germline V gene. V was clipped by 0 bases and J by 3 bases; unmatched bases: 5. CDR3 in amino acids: CASSLARQGDTGELFF. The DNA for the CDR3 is TGCGCCAGCAGCTTGGCCCGACAGGGTGACACCGGGGAGCTGTTTTTT.

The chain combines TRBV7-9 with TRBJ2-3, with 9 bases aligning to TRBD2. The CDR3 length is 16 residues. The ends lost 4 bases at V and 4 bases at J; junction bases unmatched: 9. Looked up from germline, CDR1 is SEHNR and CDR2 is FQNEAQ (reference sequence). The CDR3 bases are TGTGCCAGCAGCTCAAGTAGCGGGAGTTTCGCAGATACGCAGTATTTT. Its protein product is CASSSSSGSFADTQYF.

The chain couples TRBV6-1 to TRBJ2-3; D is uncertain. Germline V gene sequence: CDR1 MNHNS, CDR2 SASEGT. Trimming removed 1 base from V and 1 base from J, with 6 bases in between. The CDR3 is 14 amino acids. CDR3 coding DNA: TGTGCCAGCAGTGAAGTGGGCCGCACAGATACGCAGTATTTT. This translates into CASSEVGRTDTQYF.

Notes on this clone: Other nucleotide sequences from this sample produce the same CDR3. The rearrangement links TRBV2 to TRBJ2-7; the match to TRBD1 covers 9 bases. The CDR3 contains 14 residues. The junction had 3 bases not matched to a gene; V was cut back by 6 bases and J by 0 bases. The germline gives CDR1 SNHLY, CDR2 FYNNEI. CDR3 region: CASSRDRVSYEQYV. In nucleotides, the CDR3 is TGTGCCAGCAGCCGGGACAGGGTCTCCTACGAGCAGTACGTC.

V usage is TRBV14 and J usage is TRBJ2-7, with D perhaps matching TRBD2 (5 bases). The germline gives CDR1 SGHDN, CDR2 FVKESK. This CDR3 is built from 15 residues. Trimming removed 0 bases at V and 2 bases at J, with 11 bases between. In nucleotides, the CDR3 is TGTGCCAGCAGCCAAGACAGCGGCCCAACCTACGAGCAGTACGTC. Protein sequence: CASSQDSGPTYEQYV.

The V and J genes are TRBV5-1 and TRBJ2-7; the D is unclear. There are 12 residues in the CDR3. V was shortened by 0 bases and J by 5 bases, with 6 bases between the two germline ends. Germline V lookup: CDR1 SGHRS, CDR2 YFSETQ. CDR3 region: CASSLAGDEQYV. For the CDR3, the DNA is TGCGCCAGCAGCTTGGCAGGCGACGAGCAGTACGTC.

Here the CDR3 DNA reads TGTGCCAGCAGCCAAGATTTCGGTACAGCTATCTATGGCTACACCTTC. Protein: CASSQDFGTAIYGYTF. The rearrangement uses TRBV4-2 and TRBJ1-2; D gene ambiguous. With 0 bases removed from V and 4 bases from J, the gap between germline ends came to 15 bases. The CDR3 spans 16 residues. Germline V gene lookup returns CDR1 LGHNA and CDR2 YNFKEQ.

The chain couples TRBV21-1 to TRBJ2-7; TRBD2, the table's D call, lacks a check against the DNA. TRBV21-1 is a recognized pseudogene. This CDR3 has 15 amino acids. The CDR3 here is CASSKEVEGTYEQYV. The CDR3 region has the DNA TGTGCCAGCAGCAAAGAGGTGGAGGGTACCTACGAGCAGTACGTC.

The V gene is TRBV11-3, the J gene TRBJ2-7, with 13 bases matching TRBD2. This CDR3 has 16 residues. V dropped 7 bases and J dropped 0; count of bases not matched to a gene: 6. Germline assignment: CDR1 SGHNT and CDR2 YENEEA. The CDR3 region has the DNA TGTGCCAGCACCCACGGACTAGCGGGGGACTCCTACGAGCAGTACGTC. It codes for CASTHGLAGDSYEQYV.

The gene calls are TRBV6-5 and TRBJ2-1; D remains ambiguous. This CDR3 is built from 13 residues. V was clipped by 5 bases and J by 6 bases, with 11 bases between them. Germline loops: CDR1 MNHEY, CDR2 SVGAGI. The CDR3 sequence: CASSEWWSNEQFF. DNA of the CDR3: TGTGCCAGCAGTGAATGGTGGAGCAATGAGCAGTTCTTC.

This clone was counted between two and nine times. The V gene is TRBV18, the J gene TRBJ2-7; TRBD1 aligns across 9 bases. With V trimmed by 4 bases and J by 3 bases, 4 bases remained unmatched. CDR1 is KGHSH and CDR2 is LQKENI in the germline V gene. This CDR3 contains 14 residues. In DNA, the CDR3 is TGTGCCAGCTCACTGGACAGGGGTAGCTACGAGCAGTACTTC. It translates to CASSLDRGSYEQYF.

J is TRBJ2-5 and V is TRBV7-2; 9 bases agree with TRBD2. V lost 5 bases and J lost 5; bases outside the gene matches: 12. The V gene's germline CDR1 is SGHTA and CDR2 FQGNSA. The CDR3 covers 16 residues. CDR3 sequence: CASSPGDLAGKETQYF. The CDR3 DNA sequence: TGTGCCAGCAGCCCGGGAGACCTAGCGGGAAAGGAGACCCAGTACTTC.

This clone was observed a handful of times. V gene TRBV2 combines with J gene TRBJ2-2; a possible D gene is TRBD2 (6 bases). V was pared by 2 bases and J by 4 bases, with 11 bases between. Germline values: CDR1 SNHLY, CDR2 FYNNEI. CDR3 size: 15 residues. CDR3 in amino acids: CASSETSLITGELFF. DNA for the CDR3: TGTGCCAGCAGTGAAACTAGCCTAATCACCGGGGAGCTGTTTTTT.

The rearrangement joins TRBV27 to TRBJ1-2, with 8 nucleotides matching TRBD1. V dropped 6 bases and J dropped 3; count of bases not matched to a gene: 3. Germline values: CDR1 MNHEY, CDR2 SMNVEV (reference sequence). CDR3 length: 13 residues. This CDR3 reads CASRSTGDYGYTF. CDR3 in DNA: TGTGCCAGCAGGTCGACAGGGGACTATGGCTACACCTTC.

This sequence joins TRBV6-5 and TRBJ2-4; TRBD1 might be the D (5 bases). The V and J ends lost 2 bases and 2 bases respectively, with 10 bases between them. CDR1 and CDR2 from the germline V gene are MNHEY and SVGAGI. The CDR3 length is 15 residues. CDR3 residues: CASSYGWGSKNIQYF. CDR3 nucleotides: TGTGCCAGCAGTTACGGGTGGGGCTCCAAAAACATTCAGTACTTC.

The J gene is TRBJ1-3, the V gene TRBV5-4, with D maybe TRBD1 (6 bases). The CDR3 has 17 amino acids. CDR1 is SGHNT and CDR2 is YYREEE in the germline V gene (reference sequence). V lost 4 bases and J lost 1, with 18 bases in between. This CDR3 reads CASSRVGDRKSGNTIYF. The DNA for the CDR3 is TGTGCCAGCAGCCGTGTTGGAGACAGGAAGTCTGGAAACACCATATATTTT.